Sequencing of this T cell receptor (beta chain) was carried out in a study of OX40 agonist ivuxolimab in advanced cancers. In the study overall: Melanoma, hepatocellular carcinoma, head and neck or renal cell cancer occurred in dose-escalation patients. Aged roughly 23 to 90 with a mean of 60 years, they were 75% to 85% male. One hepatocellular carcinoma and two cutaneous melanoma patients partially responded.

The repertoire was sequenced with immunoSEQ multiplex PCR; TCRdb's copy has only in-frame clones and lacks some. Of 100,000 to 150,000 clones in the sample, about nine tenths were seen once. With V trimmed by 7 bases and J by 6 bases, 8 bases remained unmatched. CDR3 length: 14 amino acids. Germline assignment: CDR1 LNHDA and CDR2 SQIVND (reference sequence). This rearrangement joins TRBV19 to TRBJ2-2; 7 nucleotides align to TRBD1. The sequence came from an adult with an advanced solid tumor such as melanoma, head and neck, liver or kidney cancer. The source material was CD4+ or CD8+ T cells sorted from blood, sampled in a trial of the OX40 agonist ivuxolimab. In DNA form, the CDR3 reads TGTGCCAGTACCGTGACAGGGTTGGCCGGGGAGCTGTTTTTT. Translation: CASTVTGLAGELFF. The full variable domain, completed using reference TRBV19 and TRBJ2-2, is DGGITQSPKYLFRKEGQNVTLSCEQNLNHDAMYWYRQDPGQGLRLIYYSQIVNDFQKGDIAEGYSVSREKKESFPLTVTSAQKNPTAFYLCASTVTGLAGELFFGEGSRLTVL.